Described below is a single TCR beta chain sequence and its context. The antigen remains unidentified. Germline assignment: CDR1 MNHEY and CDR2 SVGEGT. The CDR3 length is 11 residues. Trimming pared 5 bases from V and 3 bases from J, leaving 5 bases between. Only in-frame clones appear in the TCRdb table, and some are missing; sequencing was by immunoSEQ multiplex PCR. The top ten hold roughly 10% of the sample, which has over 130,000 clones, about 90% seen once. This sample stems from a study of T cell responses to AZD1222 COVID-19 vaccine. Study observations and caveats: It should be noted that donors were predominantly white British and more often female, and clonal diversity was possibly underestimated. It was only after the peak T cell response that any repertoires were sampled. Unmutated variant regions reportedly attract nearly half of all spike-specific TCRs.

Specimen: peripheral blood, collected 28 days after the second AZD1222 dose. The chain carries TRBV6-2 or TRBV6-3 and TRBJ2-7; D not resolved. This receptor was identified in an adult who received the AZD1222 COVID-19 vaccine. CDR3 sequence: CASSDLYEQYV. The DNA for the CDR3 is TGTGCCAGCAGTGACCTCTACGAGCAGTACGTC.